This record concerns one TCR beta chain sequence. Mismatch with germline at one junction end may stem from a read error. In germline, CDR1 is WSHSY, CDR2 SAAADI. CDR3 length: 18 amino acids. The sample is drawn from a study of CD8+CD57+ T cells in acquired aplastic anemia. TCR beta VDJ combinations and CDR3 sequences were profiled from genomic DNA. Each CDR3 protein gets one entry after TCRdb re-called the reads with MiXCR. The sample has 150,000 to 180,000 distinct CDR3 sequences; 40% to 65% are singletons. Sequenced patients had shown CD8+CD57+ cell expansion by flow cytometry. The chain uses TRBV10-2 and TRBJ2-5; TRBD2 matches 16 bases. Sequenced: sorted CD4+, CD8+, or CD8+CD57+ T cells (not recorded which) from PBMCs. This TCR was recovered from a human donor with aplastic anemia. The CDR3 nucleotides are TGCGCCAGCACTATGCCGGGACTAGCGGGAGGGCGAGGAGAGACCCGGTACTTC. It specifies CASTMPGLAGGRGETRYF.